These 29 T cell receptor beta chains came from one sample sequenced in a study of a mutant IDH1 vaccine in newly diagnosed glioma. These receptors lack a known antigen. This table comes from immunoSEQ multiplex PCR, and its TCRdb copy is limited to in-frame clones, with some not included. The data contain 26,000 or so clones, roughly 85% of them singletons. Stated time point: week 23, last vaccination. Every vaccination contained 300 ug of the mutant IDH1 20-mer peptide and was paired with topical imiquimod. This specimen consisted of PBMCs, obtained from a glioma patient whose treatment included an IDH1 peptide vaccine. These receptors came from a woman in her 30s with glioma.

This chain joins TRBV7-2 and TRBJ2-7, with 7 nucleotides matching TRBD1. Germline V gives CDR1 SGHTA, CDR2 FQGNSA. This CDR3 comprises 12 residues. The V gene end was trimmed by 5 bases and the J gene end by 6 bases; junction bases not matched to a gene: 4. The CDR3 nucleotides are TGTGCCAGCAGCCGACAGGGTGGCGAGCAGTACTTC. This gives the protein CASSRQGGEQYF. The variable domain in full, with the rest retrieved from reference TRBV7-2 and TRBJ2-7, is GAGVSQSPSNKVTEKGKDVELRCDPISGHTALYWYRQSLGQGLEFLIYFQGNSAPDKSGLPSDRFSAERTGGSVSTLTIQRTQQEDSAVYLCASSRQGGEQYFGPGTRLTVT.

This chain links TRBV30 with TRBJ1-4; 7 positions agree with TRBD1. This CDR3 is 15 amino acids long. Per the germline V gene, CDR1 is GTSNPN and CDR2 is SVGIG (reference sequence). The trim removed 3 bases at V and 0 bases at J, leaving 4 bases unmatched. The CDR3, as DNA: TGTGCCTGGAGCTCCGGGACAGCAACTAATGAAAAACTGTTTTTT. Translating gives CAWSSGTATNEKLFF.

J is TRBJ2-3 and V is TRBV5-6; tentative D call: TRBD1 (6 bases). V was shortened by 2 bases and J by 0 bases, with 13 bases between the two germline ends. Germline values: CDR1 SGHDT, CDR2 YYEEEE. This CDR3 region has 16 residues. The CDR3 DNA reads TGTGCCAGCAGCTTTTACGGACAGACTAGCACAGATACGCAGTATTTT. It codes for CASSFYGQTSTDTQYF. The full variable domain, in which reference TRBV5-6 and TRBJ2-3 provide the parts outside the CDR3, is DAGVTQSPTHLIKTRGQQVTLRCSPKSGHDTVSWYQQALGQGPQFIFQYYEEEERQRGNFPDRFSGHQFPNYSSELNVNALLLGDSALYLCASSFYGQTSTDTQYFGPGTRLTVL.

The chain recombines TRBV2 with TRBJ1-6; the D gene is possibly TRBD1 (6 bases). The CDR3 contains 14 residues. Trimming pared 5 bases from V and 7 bases from J, leaving 12 bases between. In germline, CDR1 is SNHLY, CDR2 FYNNEI. CDR3: CASSLTGSNSPLHF. For the CDR3, the DNA is TGTGCCAGCAGTCTAACAGGGTCGAATTCACCCCTCCACTTT.

The V gene is TRBV6-5, the J gene TRBJ1-2; 12 bases line up with TRBD1. Trimming removed 5 bases from V and 8 bases from J; junction bases left unmatched: 9. Germline CDR1 MNHEY, CDR2 SVGAGI. This CDR3 has 15 residues. The CDR3 region is CASSLPGQGAGGYTF. CDR3 nucleotide sequence: TGTGCCAGCAGTCTCCCGGGACAGGGGGCTGGGGGCTACACCTTC.

The rearrangement uses TRBV2 and TRBJ2-7; 7 bases agree with TRBD2. The CDR3 runs to 15 residues. Looked up from germline, CDR1 is SNHLY and CDR2 is FYNNEI. J lost 5 bases, V lost 3 bases, and 10 bases had no gene match. This CDR3 is CASSEYGGDVHEQYF. In DNA, the CDR3 is TGTGCCAGCAGTGAGTATGGGGGGGATGTCCACGAGCAGTACTTC.

This chain joins TRBV20-1 and TRBJ2-5; possible D gene TRBD2, 6 bases. CDR1 is DFQATT, CDR2 SNEGSKA, per germline (reference sequence). V lost 3 bases and J 9 bases, leaving 11 bases between the germline ends. The length of the CDR3 is 11 residues. The chain's CDR3 is CSARVSGAQYF. Written as DNA, the CDR3 is TGCAGTGCTAGGGTATCGGGGGCCCAGTACTTC.

This clone was detected once. The chain employs TRBV6-1 and TRBJ1-1; D is ambiguous. CDR1 and CDR2 (germline): MNHNS, SASEGT. V gave up 2 bases and J gave up 0 bases, with 10 bases separating them. The CDR3 is 15 amino acids. The CDR3 DNA follows: TGTGCCAGCAGTGAAATTGGGCGGATGAACACTGAAGCTTTCTTT. Translation gives CASSEIGRMNTEAFF.

The chain employs TRBV27 and TRBJ1-2; D call uncertain. Germline V gene sequence: CDR1 MNHEY, CDR2 SMNVEV (reference sequence). V dropped 3 bases and J dropped 4 bases, with 9 bases sitting between them. The length of the CDR3 is 13 residues. Here the CDR3 reads CASSLGLSYGYTF. The CDR3 coding sequence is TGTGCCAGCAGTTTGGGGTTGAGCTATGGCTACACCTTC.

The chain joins TRBV6-5 to TRBJ1-4; D perhaps matches TRBD1 (5 bases). The CDR3 has 14 amino acids. CDR1 and CDR2 (germline): MNHEY, SVGAGI. Trimming took off 2 bases at V and 8 bases at J, with 12 bases between the two ends. CDR3 DNA sequence: TGTGCCAGCAGTTACGTCGGGGGGGGAGAAAAACTGTTTTTT. Its protein product is CASSYVGGGEKLFF.

The chain is built from TRBV4-1 and TRBJ2-3; 8 nucleotides agree with TRBD2. The CDR3 spans 17 residues. CDR1 and CDR2 (germline): MGHRA, YSYEKL. Losses at the gene ends were 0 bases for V and 7 bases for J; bases not matched to a gene: 12. The CDR3 protein is CASSQDAGRGVPYTQYF. In DNA form, the CDR3 reads TGCGCCAGCAGCCAAGATGCTGGGCGGGGGGTACCCTATACGCAGTATTTT.

The chain carries TRBV11-2 and TRBJ1-1, with D hard to call. The V gene lost 1 base and the J gene lost 8 bases, with 8 bases spanning the gap. Germline CDR1 is SGHAT and CDR2 is FQNNGV. The CDR3 spans 12 residues. This chain's CDR3 is CASSLGGGEAFF. The DNA of the CDR3 is TGTGCCAGCAGCTTAGGAGGAGGGGAAGCTTTCTTT.

The chain recombines TRBV5-4 with TRBJ2-7; TRBD1 agrees at 7 bases. The CDR3 has 13 residues. V shed 2 bases and J 3 bases; nucleotides not matched to a gene: 2. Germline CDR1 and CDR2: SGHNT and YYREEE (reference sequence). CDR3: CASSLRGRYEQYF. CDR3 coding DNA: TGTGCCAGCAGCTTAAGGGGGCGCTACGAGCAGTACTTC.

CDR3: CASSPRTGRLYEQYF. DNA for the CDR3: TGTGCCAGCAGCCCTCGGACAGGGAGACTCTACGAGCAGTACTTC. V usage is TRBV7-9 and J usage is TRBJ2-7, with TRBD1 identical over 8 bases. V was clipped by 5 bases and J by 3 bases; unmatched bases: 9. Looked up from germline, CDR1 is SEHNR and CDR2 is FQNEAQ (reference sequence). The CDR3 has 15 residues.

The chain has TRBV18 and TRBJ2-2; D remains unclear. This CDR3 has 17 residues. Germline V lookup: CDR1 KGHSH, CDR2 LQKENI. V lost 2 bases to trimming and J lost 0 bases, with 13 bases between them. This chain's CDR3 is CASSPGSRTSNTGELFF. Written as DNA, the CDR3 is TGTGCCAGCTCACCAGGGTCGCGCACCTCGAACACCGGGGAGCTGTTTTTT.

The V and J genes are TRBV19 and TRBJ2-5; 10 nucleotides match TRBD1. The J segment lost 3 bases and the V segment lost 6 bases, leaving 1 base of the junction unmatched. CDR1 is LNHDA, CDR2 SQIVND, per germline (reference sequence). This CDR3 spans 13 amino acids. The CDR3 bases are TGTGCCAGTAGGGGACAGGGGAAAGAGACCCAGTACTTC. Amino acid sequence: CASRGQGKETQYF.

This clone was detected a few times. The rearrangement links TRBV4-3 to TRBJ1-5; D gene ambiguous. The CDR3 totals 14 residues. V dropped 1 base and J dropped 9 bases, with 13 bases sitting between them. The germline V gene has CDR1 LGHNA and CDR2 YSLEER. Here the CDR3 reads CASSQGVVLGPQHF. In DNA form, the CDR3 reads TGCGCCAGCAGCCAAGGGGTTGTTCTTGGGCCCCAGCATTTT.

The chain employs TRBV5-1 and TRBJ2-3; TRBD1 matches at 7 bases. With 6 bases clipped from V and 3 bases from J, the junction kept 4 bases outside the gene matches. The CDR3 runs to 13 residues. The V gene's germline CDR1 is SGHRS and CDR2 YFSETQ. In DNA form, the CDR3 reads TGCGCCAGCAAGACAGGGCCGACAGATACGCAGTATTTT. Protein sequence: CASKTGPTDTQYF.

This clone was seen only once. This chain uses TRBV5-1 with TRBJ1-3, with 8 bases fitting TRBD1. J gave up 2 bases and V 4 bases, and 5 bases lay outside the gene matches. Germline V gives CDR1 SGHRS, CDR2 YFSETQ. CDR3 length equals 15 residues. CDR3 residues: CASSADRAAGNTIYF. In nucleotides, the CDR3 is TGCGCCAGCAGCGCGGACAGGGCGGCTGGAAACACCATATATTTT.

The chain carries TRBV19 and TRBJ1-5; 7 bases are a match to TRBD1. The CDR3 length is 15 residues. The germline CDR1 and CDR2 sequences are LNHDA and SQIVND (reference sequence). The junction had 15 bases not matched to a gene; V was cut back by 7 bases and J by 9 bases. This CDR3 reads CASTRQGDGLAPQHF. In DNA form, the CDR3 reads TGTGCCAGTACCCGGCAGGGGGACGGACTGGCGCCCCAGCATTTT.

The chain recombines TRBV10-1 with TRBJ2-7, with a possible D match to TRBD2 (6 bases). V gave up 0 bases and J gave up 0 bases, with 9 bases separating them. In germline, CDR1 is WNHNN, CDR2 SYGVQD (reference sequence). The CDR3 is 15 amino acids. The CDR3 DNA is TGCGCCAGCAGTGAGTCAGCCGGGAGCTCCTACGAGCAGTACTTC. This encodes CASSESAGSSYEQYF.

The J gene is TRBJ2-1, the V gene TRBV5-6; D perhaps matches TRBD1 (6 bases). Looked up from germline, CDR1 is SGHDT and CDR2 is YYEEEE. Trimming pared 4 bases from V and 2 bases from J, leaving 16 bases between. This CDR3 has 16 amino acids. The CDR3 sequence: CASSPIDRSAYNEQFF. DNA for the CDR3: TGTGCCAGCAGCCCCATTGACAGGTCCGCCTACAATGAGCAGTTCTTC.

This chain links TRBV10-3 with TRBJ2-2; 8 positions agree with TRBD1. V was pared by 6 bases and J by 1 base, with 4 bases of the junction left unmatched. The germline V gene encodes CDR1 ENHRY and CDR2 SYGVKD. The CDR3 is 15 residues long. The CDR3 reads CAIRPGTGNTGELFF. CDR3 sequence (DNA): TGTGCCATCAGACCCGGGACAGGGAACACCGGGGAGCTGTTTTTT.

The chain employs TRBV5-1 and TRBJ1-5; 12 nucleotides align to TRBD1. The germline CDR1 and CDR2 sequences are SGHRS and YFSETQ. Unmatched junction bases numbered 2, after V lost 0 bases and J lost 1 base. The CDR3 has 17 residues. This CDR3 reads CASSLGDRGQSNQPQHF. For the CDR3, the DNA is TGCGCCAGCAGCTTGGGGGACAGGGGGCAAAGCAATCAGCCCCAGCATTTT.

This chain uses TRBV7-9 with TRBJ1-4; D is uncertain. CDR1 and CDR2 (germline): SEHNR, FQNEAQ (reference sequence). The CDR3 loop spans 17 amino acids. V was cut by 1 base and J by 0 bases, with 12 bases left in between. The CDR3 nucleotides read TGTGCCAGCAGCTTAGAGGCCAGTTCTGCAACTAATGAAAAACTGTTTTTT. Translation: CASSLEASSATNEKLFF.

The chain is built from TRBV6-5 and TRBJ1-2; TRBD1 matches 8 bases. Germline V CDR1 and CDR2: MNHEY, SVGAGI. V lost 5 bases and J lost 6; bases outside the gene matches: 8. The CDR3 runs 14 residues. The DNA of the CDR3 is TGTGCCAGCAGTAAGGGACAGGATTGGAATGGCTACACCTTC. It is translated as CASSKGQDWNGYTF.

The rearrangement joins TRBV5-6 to TRBJ2-7; 9 nucleotides line up with TRBD1. The J segment lost 2 bases and the V segment lost 4 bases, leaving 10 bases of the junction unmatched. The CDR3 loop spans 16 amino acids. The V gene's germline CDR1 is SGHDT and CDR2 YYEEEE. CDR3 bases: TGTGCCAGCAGCCGGGTGGGACAGGGTGGCACCTACGAGCAGTACTTC. It specifies CASSRVGQGGTYEQYF.

This clone has more than one count but fewer than ten. This chain joins TRBV7-2 and TRBJ1-2; D gene ambiguous. The CDR3 is 13 residues long. Trimming pared 0 bases from V and 10 bases from J, leaving 12 bases between. Germline-derived CDR1 and CDR2 are SGHTA and FQGNSA. CDR3 sequence: CASSLANGRPYTF. CDR3 coding DNA: TGTGCCAGCAGCTTAGCTAACGGGCGCCCCTACACCTTC.

The rearrangement joins TRBV5-1 to TRBJ1-1, with D possibly being TRBD1 (5 bases). The CDR3 is made up of 15 amino acids. From germline, CDR1 is SGHRS and CDR2 YFSETQ. V was cut by 0 bases and J by 5 bases, with 14 bases left in between. The CDR3 loop reads CASSLGGTGATEAFF. The DNA for the CDR3 is TGCGCCAGCAGCTTGGGGGGGACGGGAGCGACTGAAGCTTTCTTT.